This T cell receptor beta chain was identified in a study of regulatory T cells in long-lasting Graves disease. Broader study findings: The study found TRBV28, TRBJ1-2 and TRBJ2-5 favored in persistent disease.

V dropped 6 bases and J dropped 6; count of bases not matched to a gene: 8. The length of the CDR3 is 15 residues. Combining iRepertoire HTBI primers with Arm-PCR of CDR3 regions, the authors built TCR beta libraries. MiXCR, run by TCRdb on the multiplex PCR reads, gives a single entry per CDR3 protein. The table records around 430,000 distinct CDR3 sequences, approximately 23% of them present only once. With respect to this clonotype: Antigen unknown.

Time point described: persistent/refractory GD, antithyroid drugs over 5 years with positive TRAb. Extracted PBMC RNA gave rise to the TCR library. Graves' disease diagnosis relied on American Thyroid Association guidelines. The TCR sequence derives from a female donor with Graves disease. The starting material was peripheral blood mononuclear cells (PBMCs), obtained when the disease was refractory, from a patient treated with antithyroid drugs. The chain recombines TRBV12-3 or TRBV12-4 with TRBJ2-2; the match to TRBD1 covers 9 bases. The CDR3 spells CASSSGQGRAGELFF. CDR3 DNA: TGTGCCAGCAGCTCCGGACAGGGGAGGGCCGGGGAGCTGTTTTTT.